These 21 T cell receptor beta chains share one sample of origin, sequenced in a study of human T cells and chemical hapten exposure. Time point described: patch test 1, 2 weeks after DPC sensitization. Treatment denoted: therapeutic diphenylcyclopropenone sensitization with weekly scalp DPC. TCRdb used MiXCR to reprocess the RACE reads, holding one entry per CDR3 protein. The table has some 120,000 distinct CDR3 sequences, about 12% seen once. The starting material was whole blood, obtained in connection with sensitization to the hapten diphenylcyclopropenone (DPC). All receptors derive from a woman aged 50 to 60 with alopecia areata. Some clones in this sample may be carry-over from other donors' samples.

This clonotype has at least ten counts. The chain combines TRBV15 with TRBJ2-6, with unresolved D. This CDR3 is 13 amino acids long. The germline CDR1 and CDR2 sequences are LNHNV and YYDKDF (reference sequence). With 6 bases removed from V and 1 base from J, the gap between germline ends came to 4 bases. The CDR3 sequence is CATRGSGANVLTF. The CDR3 DNA reads as TGTGCCACCAGGGGATCTGGGGCCAACGTCCTGACTTTC.

This clonotype was picked up a small number of times. This chain's CDR3 is CSAPGQGNEQYF. CDR3 coding DNA: TGCAGTGCCCCGGGACAGGGAAACGAGCAGTACTTC. This chain connects TRBV20-1 to TRBJ2-7, with 9 bases identical to TRBD1. Germline V gives CDR1 DFQATT, CDR2 SNEGSKA (reference sequence). The V gene end was trimmed by 6 bases and the J gene end by 5 bases; junction bases not matched to a gene: 5. The CDR3 covers 12 residues.

This clonotype has at least ten counts. The junction and the germline gene differ at one end; a read error may be behind it. V is TRBV6-2 or TRBV6-3 and J is TRBJ2-1; D is ambiguous. Germline CDR1 is MNHEY and CDR2 is SVGEGT. The CDR3 totals 11 residues. For the CDR3, the DNA is TGTGCCAGCAGTTACTCTCCTCGCCTATACTTC. Its protein is CASSYSPRLYF.

CDR3 protein: CASSSGDRNSGNTIYF. For the CDR3, the DNA is TGTGCCAGCAGCTCGGGAGACCGTAACTCTGGAAACACCATATATTTT. The rearrangement uses TRBV5-6 and TRBJ1-3; D call uncertain. With 3 bases removed from V and 0 bases from J, the gap between germline ends came to 13 bases. This CDR3 has 16 residues. CDR1 SGHDT and CDR2 YYEEEE come from the germline V gene. Looking up the rest from reference TRBV5-6 and TRBJ1-3 gives the full variable domain: DAGVTQSPTHLIKTRGQQVTLRCSPKSGHDTVSWYQQALGQGPQFIFQYYEEEERQRGNFPDRFSGHQFPNYSSELNVNALLLGDSALYLCASSSGDRNSGNTIYFGEGSWLTVV.

This clonotype was counted at least ten times. V is TRBV28 and J is TRBJ2-3; 9 bases agree with TRBD2. The CDR3 is 16 residues long. The J segment lost 4 bases and the V segment lost 3 bases, leaving 8 bases of the junction unmatched. Germline V gives CDR1 MDHEN, CDR2 SYDVKM. The CDR3 coding sequence is TGTGCCAGCAGTTTCCTACTAGCGGGCCATTCAGATACGCAGTATTTT. Translation: CASSFLLAGHSDTQYF.

V is TRBV20-1 and J is TRBJ2-7; tentative D call: TRBD1 (7 bases). Germline values: CDR1 DFQATT, CDR2 SNEGSKA (reference sequence). The CDR3 is made up of 13 amino acids. V dropped 6 bases and J dropped 7 bases, with 19 bases sitting between them. This CDR3 reads CSANSGGSLEQYF. CDR3 in DNA: TGCAGTGCGAACTCAGGGGGGTCTTTAGAGCAGTACTTC.

V usage is TRBV27 and J usage is TRBJ1-5; D unclear. Between the trimmed V and J ends, which lost 10 bases and 0 bases, there was a span of 7 bases. Germline CDR1 and CDR2: MNHEY and SMNVEV (reference sequence). This CDR3 has 12 amino acids. This CDR3 reads CATRTSNQPQHF. CDR3 sequence (DNA): TGTGCCACCCGGACTAGCAATCAGCCCCAGCATTTT.

This clonotype was seen ten or more times. The J gene is TRBJ2-7, the V gene TRBV18; D is ambiguous. Looked up from germline, CDR1 is KGHSH and CDR2 is LQKENI. With 3 bases removed from V and 2 bases from J, the gap between germline ends came to 11 bases. This CDR3 contains 14 residues. The CDR3 DNA is TGTGCCAGCTCACCCTCGGGTCTCACCTACGAGCAGTACTTC. Protein: CASSPSGLTYEQYF.

This clonotype was observed many times. The chain is built from TRBV7-9 and TRBJ2-7, with TRBD1 matching over 9 bases. Trimming at V came to 4 bases and at J to 1 base, leaving 8 bases not matched to a gene. CDR1 SEHNR and CDR2 FQNEAQ come from the germline V gene (reference sequence). CDR3 length equals 16 residues. The CDR3 sequence: CASSSRDRVGSYEQYF. The CDR3 DNA reads as TGTGCCAGCAGCTCCCGGGACAGGGTTGGGTCCTACGAGCAGTACTTC.

This clonotype was recorded at least ten times. This chain uses TRBV7-6 with TRBJ1-2, with a possible D match to TRBD1 (5 bases). Trimming shortened V by 8 bases and J by 0 bases, and 7 bases separated the two germline ends. The germline V gene has CDR1 SGHVS and CDR2 FNYEAQ. The CDR3 runs 12 residues. CDR3 nucleotides: TGTGCCAGCGGGGCAGCTAACTATGGCTACACCTTC. Its protein product is CASGAANYGYTF.

There are many counts of this clonotype. The rearrangement joins TRBV27 to TRBJ1-2, with 7 positions matching TRBD1. Germline values: CDR1 MNHEY, CDR2 SMNVEV (reference sequence). The CDR3 has 14 amino acids. The V segment lost 2 bases and the J segment 4 bases; nucleotides outside the gene matches: 4. The CDR3 DNA sequence: TGTGCCAGCAGTTTAGGGGACAGCGCCTATGGCTACACCTTC. This sequence encodes CASSLGDSAYGYTF.

This clonotype was counted at least ten times. V gene TRBV2 combines with J gene TRBJ1-2; D not resolved. Germline loops: CDR1 SNHLY, CDR2 FYNNEI. This CDR3 is 13 amino acids long. Trimming left V 7 bases short and J 3 bases short, with 12 bases between. In DNA, the CDR3 is TGTGCCAGCACTAAGGAAGCCGACTATGGCTACACCTTC. This sequence encodes CASTKEADYGYTF.

The chain uses TRBV4-1 and TRBJ2-2; 8 positions match TRBD1. Germline V gene sequence: CDR1 MGHRA, CDR2 YSYEKL. The CDR3 extends over 16 amino acids. V trimming: 3 bases; J trimming: 5 bases; junction bases outside the gene matches: 8. As DNA, the CDR3 is TGCGCCAGCAGCCACATTCAGGGGGCTGGGACCGGGGAGCTGTTTTTT. Its translation is CASSHIQGAGTGELFF.

Details on this clonotype: A much larger clonotype is one base distant, so this may be a read error. The chain links TRBV7-6 to TRBJ2-7, with D possibly TRBD1 on 6 matching bases. This CDR3 region has 14 residues. CDR1 and CDR2 from the germline V gene are SGHVS and FNYEAQ. The CDR3 here is CASSFRGYSYGQYF. The DNA of the CDR3 is TGTGCCAGCAGCTTCAGGGGCTACTCCTACGGGCAGTACTTC.

The chain carries TRBV6-2 or TRBV6-3 and TRBJ2-3; 8 nucleotides agree with TRBD2. CDR1 and CDR2 (germline): MNHEY, SVGEGT. The V gene end was trimmed by 5 bases and the J gene end by 1 base; junction bases not matched to a gene: 11. CDR3 length equals 17 residues. In nucleotides, the CDR3 is TGTGCCAGCAGTCCCCCGGAGCGGGGGAGGGGCACAGATACGCAGTATTTT. Its translation is CASSPPERGRGTDTQYF.

This clonotype was seen a handful of times. The chain has TRBV28 and TRBJ2-2, with 8 positions matching TRBD1. The CDR3 extends over 15 amino acids. Germline V lookup: CDR1 MDHEN, CDR2 SYDVKM. V shed 5 bases, J shed 7 bases, and the junction held 9 bases outside the gene matches. CDR3 in DNA: TGTGCCAGCAGTCCCTCGGACAGGGCTGGCGGGGAGCTGTTTTTT. Its protein product is CASSPSDRAGGELFF.

The genes are TRBV5-1 and TRBJ2-5; D remains unclear. V gave up 0 bases and J gave up 0 bases, with 12 bases separating them. Germline V CDR1 and CDR2: SGHRS, YFSETQ. The length of the CDR3 is 16 residues. This CDR3 is CASSLGSQSYQETQYF. CDR3 DNA: TGCGCCAGCAGCTTGGGAAGCCAGTCATACCAAGAGACCCAGTACTTC.

The V and J genes are TRBV28 and TRBJ2-1; no clear D. The germline gives CDR1 MDHEN, CDR2 SYDVKM. CDR3 length: 10 residues. V dropped 6 bases and J dropped 9 bases, with 6 bases sitting between them. Here the CDR3 DNA reads TGTGCCAGCAGCAGAGGTGAGCAGTTCTTC. Protein sequence: CASSRGEQFF.

This clonotype was detected only a few times. CDR3 protein: CASSPRETGAWGYEQYF. As DNA, the CDR3 is TGTGCCAGCAGCCCAAGAGAGACGGGTGCTTGGGGCTACGAGCAGTACTTC. J is TRBJ2-7 and V is TRBV9; D is unclear. The CDR3 extends over 17 amino acids. Trimming shortened V by 4 bases and J by 3 bases, and 23 bases separated the two germline ends. Germline V gene lookup returns CDR1 SGDLS and CDR2 YYNGEE.

V gene TRBV18 combines with J gene TRBJ2-3; tentative D call: TRBD2 (5 bases). This CDR3 comprises 14 residues. The germline V gene has CDR1 KGHSH and CDR2 LQKENI. The V and J ends lost 5 bases and 5 bases respectively, with 14 bases between them. The CDR3 loop reads CASSARWERDTQYF. The CDR3, as DNA: TGTGCCAGCTCAGCACGGTGGGAGAGAGATACGCAGTATTTT.

The CDR3 DNA reads TGCAGCGGAGACAGGGACGAGCAGTTCTTC. Protein sequence: CSGDRDEQFF. The rearrangement links TRBV29-1 to TRBJ2-1, with 7 positions matching TRBD1. With 7 bases clipped from V and 10 bases from J, the junction kept 4 bases outside the gene matches. Germline V gene data show CDR1 as SQVTM and CDR2 as ANQGSEA. CDR3 length equals 10 residues.